These 21 T cell receptor beta chains came from one sample sequenced in a study of blood T cell repertoires in COVID-19. Libraries were prepared by immunoSEQ multiplex PCR; TCRdb keeps only in-frame clonotypes and omits some of them. The table lists approximately 230,000 clones, under 90% of them singletons. The specimen was PBMCs or T cells enriched from blood (not recorded which). These receptors were collected from a man aged 40-49 years who had recovered from COVID-19.

This chain links TRBV5-6 with TRBJ1-2, with TRBD1 matching over 7 bases. This CDR3 has 14 residues. CDR1 is SGHDT and CDR2 is YYEEEE in the germline V gene. The J segment lost 5 bases and the V segment lost 4 bases, leaving 8 bases of the junction unmatched. DNA of the CDR3: TGTGCCAGCAGCCTCGGGGGCAGGGGGTATGGCTACACCTTC. Protein: CASSLGGRGYGYTF.

The genes are TRBV7-2 and TRBJ2-5, with 10 bases identical to TRBD2. Trimming took 2 bases from V and 2 from J; bases not matched to a gene: 8. CDR3 length equals 17 residues. The germline V gene has CDR1 SGHTA and CDR2 FQGNSA. The CDR3 DNA follows: TGTGCCAGCAGCTTATTCGGACTAGCGGTGGTACAAGAGACCCAGTACTTC. Translating gives CASSLFGLAVVQETQYF. The full variable domain, with the rest looked up from reference TRBV7-2 and TRBJ2-5, is GAGVSQSPSNKVTEKGKDVELRCDPISGHTALYWYRQSLGQGLEFLIYFQGNSAPDKSGLPSDRFSAERTGGSVSTLTIQRTQQEDSAVYLCASSLFGLAVVQETQYFGPGTRLLVL.

The gene calls are TRBV4-3 and TRBJ2-6; D is perhaps TRBD1 (6 bases). The germline V gene encodes CDR1 LGHNA and CDR2 YSLEER. The CDR3 extends over 18 amino acids. Trimming left V 1 base short and J 0 bases short, with 13 bases between. The CDR3 coding sequence is TGCGCCAGCAGCCAAGGACAGCCCAGGGGCTCTGGGGCCAACGTCCTGACTTTC. Residues: CASSQGQPRGSGANVLTF.

This chain links TRBV3-1 (or the pseudogene TRBV3-2) with TRBJ2-7; possible D gene TRBD1, 6 bases. The CDR3 runs 14 residues. CDR1 and CDR2 from the germline V gene are LGHDT and YNNKEL (reference sequence). Trimming shortened V by 4 bases and J by 2 bases, and 12 bases separated the two germline ends. CDR3 in DNA: TGTGCCAGCAGCCCGTCAGGGGTTCCCTACGAGCAGTACTTC. Residues: CASSPSGVPYEQYF.

The J gene is TRBJ2-7, the V gene TRBV5-1; TRBD2 might be the D (5 bases). The CDR3 sequence is 14 residues long. The V gene's germline CDR1 is SGHRS and CDR2 YFSETQ. Trimming pared 0 bases from V and 1 base from J, leaving 8 bases between. The CDR3 DNA is TGCGCCAGCAGCTTGGCCGGAGGATCCTACGAGCAGTACTTC. Encoded protein: CASSLAGGSYEQYF.

This clone was detected once. The rearrangement uses TRBV6-1 and TRBJ1-5; 11 bases line up with TRBD1. This CDR3 comprises 16 residues. Germline assignment: CDR1 MNHNS and CDR2 SASEGT. With V trimmed by 4 bases and J by 0 bases, 2 bases remained unmatched. The CDR3 DNA sequence: TGTGCCAGCAGTGTCGGACAGGGGGCTAGCAATCAGCCCCAGCATTTT. This gives the protein CASSVGQGASNQPQHF.

The chain carries TRBV14 and TRBJ2-1; 7 bases map to TRBD2. CDR3 length equals 16 residues. From germline, CDR1 is SGHDN and CDR2 FVKESK. V dropped 4 bases and J dropped 6; count of bases not matched to a gene: 12. CDR3 protein: CASSPLGEGSRNEQFF. The CDR3 DNA sequence: TGTGCCAGCAGCCCCCTAGGGGAGGGGAGTCGCAATGAGCAGTTCTTC.

The rearrangement joins TRBV4-2 to TRBJ2-2, with a weak D call TRBD2 (6 bases). In germline, CDR1 is LGHNA, CDR2 YNFKEQ. Trimming cost V 0 bases and J 14 bases, with 13 bases left between them. The CDR3 contains 13 residues. CDR3 sequence reads: CASSQDFRRVLFF. In DNA, the CDR3 is TGTGCCAGCAGCCAAGATTTCAGGAGGGTCCTGTTTTTT.

The rearrangement uses TRBV7-2 and TRBJ2-5, with 9 positions matching TRBD1. Germline lookup yields CDR1 SGHTA and CDR2 FQGNSA. The junction had 10 bases not matched to a gene; V was cut back by 6 bases and J by 5 bases. This CDR3 is built from 15 residues. CDR3 bases: TGTGCCAGCAGATTTAGTCGACAGGGGGGTGAGACCCAGTACTTC. Its translation: CASRFSRQGGETQYF.

This clone was observed a single time. This chain uses TRBV10-3 with TRBJ1-1; no definite D call. The CDR3 spans 12 residues. Looked up from germline, CDR1 is ENHRY and CDR2 is SYGVKD. V was pared by 3 bases and J by 6 bases, with 8 bases between. CDR3: CAISDTGAEAFF. The DNA of the CDR3 is TGTGCCATCAGTGACACCGGGGCTGAAGCTTTCTTT.

The chain joins TRBV11-2 to TRBJ1-2; no clear D. The CDR3 extends over 14 amino acids. Trimming took off 7 bases at V and 4 bases at J, with 16 bases between the two ends. CDR1 is SGHAT, CDR2 FQNNGV, per germline. CDR3 region: CASTSGGRGYGYTF. The CDR3, as DNA: TGTGCCAGCACCTCGGGAGGGCGTGGCTATGGCTACACCTTC.

To note about this clone: At one boundary the junction diverges from the germline segment, which might be a read error. The chain employs TRBV29-1 and TRBJ2-3, with 10 bases matching TRBD2. CDR1 SQVTM and CDR2 ANQGSEA come from the germline V gene. The CDR3 spans 17 residues. The CDR3 is CSVYPSIRLAGTYTQYF. DNA of the CDR3: TGCAGCGTTTACCCTTCGATTAGACTAGCGGGCACATATACGCAGTATTTT.

V gene TRBV9 combines with J gene TRBJ1-1; tentatively, D is TRBD1 (6 bases). CDR3 length: 15 residues. V lost 5 bases and J 1 base, leaving 15 bases between the germline ends. Germline V gene lookup returns CDR1 SGDLS and CDR2 YYNGEE. The CDR3: CASSVSGTTNTEAFF. The CDR3 DNA reads as TGTGCCAGCAGTGTTTCCGGGACAACGAACACTGAAGCTTTCTTT.

The V call is TRBV30, the J call TRBJ1-5; no firm D call. CDR1 GTSNPN and CDR2 SVGIG come from the germline V gene (reference sequence). This CDR3 is built from 15 residues. V was cut by 3 bases and J by 2 bases, with 14 bases left in between. The CDR3 is CAWSPNGGGNQPQHF. DNA of the CDR3: TGTGCCTGGAGCCCGAATGGAGGTGGCAATCAGCCCCAGCATTTT.

The V gene is TRBV5-1, the J gene TRBJ2-1; 8 nucleotides align to TRBD2. The germline gives CDR1 SGHRS, CDR2 YFSETQ. V lost 0 bases to trimming and J lost 0 bases; unmatched junction nucleotides: 5. CDR3 size: 17 residues. This chain's CDR3 is CASSLVLAGSSYNEQFF. The CDR3 DNA is TGCGCCAGCAGCTTGGTCCTAGCGGGTTCCTCCTACAATGAGCAGTTCTTC.

The chain uses TRBV4-2 and TRBJ2-5, with D perhaps TRBD2 (6 bases). The germline gives CDR1 LGHNA, CDR2 YNFKEQ. V was shortened by 0 bases and J by 5 bases, with 19 bases between the two germline ends. The CDR3 consists of 17 residues. CDR3 loop: CASSQDSSVGGEETQYF. CDR3 sequence (DNA): TGTGCCAGCAGCCAAGATTCGTCAGTGGGGGGAGAGGAGACCCAGTACTTC.

This chain joins TRBV18 and TRBJ1-2, with a possible D match to TRBD1 (5 bases). V gave up 5 bases and J gave up 6 bases, with 19 bases separating them. The CDR3 sequence is 15 residues long. Germline values: CDR1 KGHSH, CDR2 LQKENI. CDR3 protein: CASSGTNTGFDGYTF. In DNA form, the CDR3 reads TGTGCCAGCTCAGGCACCAACACAGGCTTCGATGGCTACACCTTC.

V gene TRBV7-2 combines with J gene TRBJ1-1; tentative D call: TRBD1 (6 bases). Trimming left V 5 bases short and J 0 bases short, with 16 bases between. The CDR3 consists of 16 residues. CDR1 SGHTA and CDR2 FQGNSA come from the germline V gene. CDR3 residues: CASSQTGGTMNTEAFF. CDR3 in DNA: TGTGCCAGCAGCCAGACAGGTGGGACTATGAACACTGAAGCTTTCTTT.

The chain has TRBV18 and TRBJ2-2; possible D gene TRBD1, 6 bases. V was shortened by 6 bases and J by 1 base, with 18 bases between the two germline ends. The CDR3 length is 17 residues. Per the germline V gene, CDR1 is KGHSH and CDR2 is LQKENI. CDR3 residues: CASSALMTGLNTGELFF. The DNA for the CDR3 is TGTGCCAGCTCCGCGTTAATGACAGGCCTGAACACCGGGGAGCTGTTTTTT.

The chain combines TRBV5-5 with TRBJ1-2; no clear D gene. The CDR3 loop spans 12 amino acids. Per the germline V gene, CDR1 is SGHKS and CDR2 is YYEKEE (reference sequence). The germline V and J ends were trimmed by 7 bases and 8 bases, with 15 bases remaining between them. As DNA, the CDR3 is TGTGCCAGCGGCCAGGTCGGGGAAGGCTACACCTTC. Its translation: CASGQVGEGYTF.

This clone was observed a handful of times. The chain couples TRBV5-8 to TRBJ2-7, with 7 bases fitting TRBD1. The CDR3 consists of 14 residues. V dropped 4 bases and J dropped 6; count of bases not matched to a gene: 10. Looked up from germline, CDR1 is SGHTS and CDR2 is YDEGEE. The CDR3 here is CASSHGTGELEQYF. As DNA, the CDR3 is TGTGCCAGCAGCCACGGAACAGGGGAGCTCGAGCAGTACTTC.